The 13 T cell receptor beta chains listed next were all sequenced from one sample in a study of CXCR3-negative and CXCR3-positive naive CD8 T cells. With UMI labels, 5' RACE was used to prepare the TRB cDNA libraries. TCRdb reworked the 5' RACE reads into one entry per CDR3 protein, no DNA. This table lists 70,000 to 95,000 distinct CDR3 sequences. Sequenced sample: naive CXCR3- CD8+ T cells from blood. The subset: CD45RO-CCR7+CD27+CD95- naive CD8+ T cells lacking CXCR3 (TNR3-). These receptor sequences come from a human donor in good health. Some clones in this sample may be carry-over from other donors' samples.

The rearrangement joins TRBV14 to TRBJ2-1; TCRdb lists TRBD2, though no DNA is available to test this call. Germline V CDR1 and CDR2: SGHDN, FVKESK. The CDR3 is 16 amino acids. CDR3 sequence reads: CASSQRFLAGNNEQFF.

The rearrangement joins TRBV12-3 or TRBV12-4 to TRBJ2-7. The CDR3 contains 13 residues. Here the CDR3 reads CASSLSVSYEQYF.

CDR3 residues: CASSRARILEEQYF. This chain joins TRBV7-9 and TRBJ2-7. The CDR3 length is 14 residues. Germline loops: CDR1 SEHNR, CDR2 FQNEAQ (reference sequence).

This chain links TRBV3-1 with TRBJ2-7; no DNA is available, so the TRBD2 call from TCRdb remains unchecked. CDR3 length: 11 amino acids. Looked up from germline, CDR1 is LGHDT and CDR2 is YNNKEL (reference sequence). CDR3 loop: CASSRTNEQYF.

The genes are TRBV23-1 and TRBJ2-5; TCRdb names TRBD1, which stays unverified in the absence of DNA. TRBV23-1 is an ORF, and what it does is uncertain. The CDR3 length is 13 residues. The CDR3 reads CASSHGGMNPQYF.

This chain uses TRBV2 with TRBJ1-5; TCRdb names TRBD1, which stays unverified in the absence of DNA. The CDR3 has 17 amino acids. Germline-derived CDR1 and CDR2 are SNHLY and FYNNEI. This CDR3 is CASTLGGTEYSNQPQHF.

This chain connects TRBV5-1 to TRBJ2-1; TCRdb names TRBD2, which stays unverified in the absence of DNA. The CDR3 extends over 15 amino acids. Germline values: CDR1 SGHRS, CDR2 YFSETQ. CDR3 sequence: CASSLELAYGDEQFF.

The chain carries TRBV28 and TRBJ2-7; there is no DNA to check the TCRdb D call of TRBD1. The CDR3 contains 12 residues. Per germline, CDR1 MDHEN and CDR2 SYDVKM. This CDR3 is CACQGTGYEQYF.

This chain links TRBV29-1 with TRBJ2-1; TCRdb calls TRBD2, which cannot be checked without DNA. The CDR3 consists of 18 residues. Germline loops: CDR1 SQVTM, CDR2 ANQGSEA. The CDR3 sequence: CSVEAVWGLAGAYNEQFF.

The chain recombines TRBV7-9 with TRBJ2-3; there is no DNA to check the TCRdb D call of TRBD2. Germline V gene lookup returns CDR1 SEHNR and CDR2 FQNEAQ (reference sequence). This CDR3 has 18 residues. The CDR3 sequence is CASSDSGTGDSRKDTQYF.

The V gene is TRBV5-5, the J gene TRBJ2-3; TCRdb selects TRBD1, and the lack of DNA leaves this call unchecked. Germline V lookup: CDR1 SGHKS, CDR2 YYEKEE (reference sequence). This CDR3 has 14 residues. CDR3 in amino acids: CASSSVDRINTQYF. Full variable domain (outside the CDR3, taken from reference TRBV5-5 and TRBJ2-3): DAGVTQSPTHLIKTRGQQVTLRCSPISGHKSVSWYQQVLGQGPQFIFQYYEKEERGRGNFPDRFSARQFPNYSSELNVNALLLGDSALYLCASSSVDRINTQYFGPGTRLTVL.

The rearrangement uses TRBV28 and TRBJ2-5. The CDR3 has 13 amino acids. The germline gives CDR1 MDHEN, CDR2 SYDVKM. The CDR3 loop is CASSTTVQETQYF.

The chain employs TRBV7-9 and TRBJ1-3; TCRdb's assignment of TRBD1 cannot be checked, as there is no DNA. The CDR3 is 19 residues long. Per the germline V gene, CDR1 is SEHNR and CDR2 is FQNEAQ (reference sequence). The CDR3: CASSSSGTGATPPGNTIYF.